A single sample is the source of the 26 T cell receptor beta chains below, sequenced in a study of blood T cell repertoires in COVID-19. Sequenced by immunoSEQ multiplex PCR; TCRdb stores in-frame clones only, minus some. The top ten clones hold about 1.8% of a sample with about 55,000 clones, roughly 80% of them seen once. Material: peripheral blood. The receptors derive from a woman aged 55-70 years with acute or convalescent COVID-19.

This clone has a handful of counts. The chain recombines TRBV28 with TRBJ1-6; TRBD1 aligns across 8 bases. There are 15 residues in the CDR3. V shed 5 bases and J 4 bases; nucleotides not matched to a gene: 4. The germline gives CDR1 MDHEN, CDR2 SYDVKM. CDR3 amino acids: CASSLRQGYNSPLHF. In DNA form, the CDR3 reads TGTGCCAGCAGTCTACGACAGGGGTATAATTCACCCCTCCACTTT.

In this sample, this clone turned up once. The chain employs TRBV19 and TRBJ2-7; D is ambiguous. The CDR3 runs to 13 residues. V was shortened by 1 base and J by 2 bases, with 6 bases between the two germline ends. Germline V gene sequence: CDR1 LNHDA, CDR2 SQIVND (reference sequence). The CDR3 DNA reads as TGTGCCAGTAGTATAGGGGCGACCTACGAGCAGTACTTC. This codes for CASSIGATYEQYF. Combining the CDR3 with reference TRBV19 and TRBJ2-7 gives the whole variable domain DGGITQSPKYLFRKEGQNVTLSCEQNLNHDAMYWYRQDPGQGLRLIYYSQIVNDFQKGDIAEGYSVSREKKESFPLTVTSAQKNPTAFYLCASSIGATYEQYFGPGTRLTVT.

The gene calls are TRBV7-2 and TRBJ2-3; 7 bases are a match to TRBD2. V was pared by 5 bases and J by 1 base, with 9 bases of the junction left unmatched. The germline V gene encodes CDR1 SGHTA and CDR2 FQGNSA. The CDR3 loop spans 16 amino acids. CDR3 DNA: TGTGCCAGCAGCCAAGCCAGCGGGGTGGGCACAGATACGCAGTATTTT. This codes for CASSQASGVGTDTQYF.

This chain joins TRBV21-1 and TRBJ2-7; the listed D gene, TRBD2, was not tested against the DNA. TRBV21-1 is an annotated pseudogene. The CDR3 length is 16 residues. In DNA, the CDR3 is TGTGCCAGCAGCAAAGAGGGTAGCGGGGGATCCTACGAGCAGTACTTC. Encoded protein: CASSKEGSGGSYEQYF.

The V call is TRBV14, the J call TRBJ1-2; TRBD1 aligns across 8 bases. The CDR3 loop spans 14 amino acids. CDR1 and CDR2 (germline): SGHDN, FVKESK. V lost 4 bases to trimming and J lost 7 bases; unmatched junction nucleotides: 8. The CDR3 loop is CASSPTGGLAGYTF. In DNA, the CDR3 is TGTGCCAGCAGCCCCACAGGGGGTTTGGCTGGCTACACCTTC. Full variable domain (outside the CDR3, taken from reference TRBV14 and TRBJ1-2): EAGVTQFPSHSVIEKGQTVTLRCDPISGHDNLYWYRRVMGKEIKFLLHFVKESKQDESGMPNNRFLAERTGGTYSTLKVQPAELEDSGVYFCASSPTGGLAGYTFGSGTRLTVV.

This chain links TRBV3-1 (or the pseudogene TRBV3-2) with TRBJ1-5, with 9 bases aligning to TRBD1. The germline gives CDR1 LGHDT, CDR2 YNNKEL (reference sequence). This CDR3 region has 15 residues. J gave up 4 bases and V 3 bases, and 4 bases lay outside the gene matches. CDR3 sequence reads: CASSQGQGLNQPQHF. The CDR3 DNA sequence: TGTGCCAGCAGCCAGGGACAGGGATTGAATCAGCCCCAGCATTTT.

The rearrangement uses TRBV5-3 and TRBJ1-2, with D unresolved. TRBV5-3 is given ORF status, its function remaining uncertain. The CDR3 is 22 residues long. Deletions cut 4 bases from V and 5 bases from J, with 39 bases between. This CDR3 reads CARSRRKAGLRTRTPEGYGYTF. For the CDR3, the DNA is TGTGCCAGAAGCCGTAGAAAGGCCGGGCTCAGGACCAGGACCCCCGAGGGATATGGCTACACCTTC.

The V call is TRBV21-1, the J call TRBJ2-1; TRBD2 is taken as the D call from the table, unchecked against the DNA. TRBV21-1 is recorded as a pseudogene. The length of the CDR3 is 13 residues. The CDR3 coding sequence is TGTGCCAGCAGCCGGGACTACTACAATGAGCAGTTCTTC. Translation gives CASSRDYYNEQFF.

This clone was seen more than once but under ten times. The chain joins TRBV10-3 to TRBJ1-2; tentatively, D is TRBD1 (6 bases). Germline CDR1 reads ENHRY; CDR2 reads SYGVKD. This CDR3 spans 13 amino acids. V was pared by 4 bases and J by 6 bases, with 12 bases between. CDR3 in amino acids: CAISGRTADGYTF. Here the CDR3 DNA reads TGTGCCATCAGTGGACGGACAGCTGATGGCTACACCTTC.

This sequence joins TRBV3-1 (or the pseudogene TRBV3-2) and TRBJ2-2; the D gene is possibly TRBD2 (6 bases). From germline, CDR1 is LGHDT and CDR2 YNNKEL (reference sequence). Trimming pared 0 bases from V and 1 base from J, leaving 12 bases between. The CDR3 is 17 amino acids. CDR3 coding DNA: TGTGCCAGCAGCCAAGACCGGGGGTTCGGGAACACCGGGGAGCTGTTTTTT. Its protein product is CASSQDRGFGNTGELFF.

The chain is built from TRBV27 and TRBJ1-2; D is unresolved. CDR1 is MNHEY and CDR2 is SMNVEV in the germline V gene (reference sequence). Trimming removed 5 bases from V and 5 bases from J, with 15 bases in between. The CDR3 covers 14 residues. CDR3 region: CASSRGGPGYGYTF. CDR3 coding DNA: TGTGCCAGCAGTCGTGGCGGGCCGGGGTATGGCTACACCTTC.

The CDR3 sequence is CASTREGQGKAEAFF. Here the CDR3 DNA reads TGCGCCAGCACGCGCGAAGGACAGGGGAAGGCTGAAGCTTTCTTT. The chain has TRBV4-1 and TRBJ1-1; 9 bases map to TRBD1. V gave up 7 bases and J gave up 6 bases; unmatched junction bases: 12. This CDR3 region has 15 residues. CDR1 is MGHRA and CDR2 is YSYEKL in the germline V gene.

CDR3 in amino acids: CASSVGGANTEAFF. Written as DNA, the CDR3 is TGTGCCAGCAGCGTTGGGGGGGCGAACACTGAAGCTTTCTTT. The chain recombines TRBV9 with TRBJ1-1; D possibly corresponds to TRBD1 (6 bases). The V gene's germline CDR1 is SGDLS and CDR2 YYNGEE. The CDR3 totals 14 residues. With 2 bases removed from V and 1 base from J, the gap between germline ends came to 9 bases.

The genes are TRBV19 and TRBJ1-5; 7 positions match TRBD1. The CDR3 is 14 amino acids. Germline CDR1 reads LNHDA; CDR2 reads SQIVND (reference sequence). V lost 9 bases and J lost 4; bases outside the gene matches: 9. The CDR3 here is CARNRDSTNQPQHF. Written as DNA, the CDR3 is TGTGCCAGGAACCGGGACAGTACAAATCAGCCCCAGCATTTT. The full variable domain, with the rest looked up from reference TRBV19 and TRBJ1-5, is DGGITQSPKYLFRKEGQNVTLSCEQNLNHDAMYWYRQDPGQGLRLIYYSQIVNDFQKGDIAEGYSVSREKKESFPLTVTSAQKNPTAFYLCARNRDSTNQPQHFGDGTRLSIL.

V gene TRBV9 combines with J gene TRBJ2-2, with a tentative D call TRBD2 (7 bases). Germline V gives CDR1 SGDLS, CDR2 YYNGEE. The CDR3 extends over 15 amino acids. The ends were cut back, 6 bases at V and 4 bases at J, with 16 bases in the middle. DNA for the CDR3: TGTGCCAGCACTCAAGGGGGAGGGAGCACCGGGGAGCTGTTTTTT. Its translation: CASTQGGGSTGELFF.

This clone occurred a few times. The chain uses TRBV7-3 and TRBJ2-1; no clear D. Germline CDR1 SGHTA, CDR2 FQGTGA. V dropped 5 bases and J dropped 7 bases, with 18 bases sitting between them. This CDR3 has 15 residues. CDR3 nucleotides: TGTGCCAGCAGCGAATCCCTAGTAAGTTTAAATGAGCAGTTCTTC. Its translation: CASSESLVSLNEQFF.

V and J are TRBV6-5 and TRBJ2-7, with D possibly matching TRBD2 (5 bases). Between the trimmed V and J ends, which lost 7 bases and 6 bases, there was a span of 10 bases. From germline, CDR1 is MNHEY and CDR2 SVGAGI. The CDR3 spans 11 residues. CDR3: CASTEGFEQYF. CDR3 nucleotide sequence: TGTGCCAGCACCGAGGGTTTCGAGCAGTACTTC.

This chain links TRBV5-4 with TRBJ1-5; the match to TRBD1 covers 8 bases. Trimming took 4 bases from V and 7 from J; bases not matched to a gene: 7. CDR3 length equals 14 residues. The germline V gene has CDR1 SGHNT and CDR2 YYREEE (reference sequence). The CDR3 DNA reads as TGTGCCAGCAGCGAACAGGGGGGTGGGCAGCCCCAGCATTTT. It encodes CASSEQGGGQPQHF.

The CDR3 nucleotides are TGTGCCAGCAGCCCTGCTCAGGGGCCGGGTGAAAAACTGTTTTTT. This encodes CASSPAQGPGEKLFF. V and J are TRBV27 and TRBJ1-4, with a weak D call TRBD1 (6 bases). V dropped 6 bases and J dropped 7 bases, with 18 bases sitting between them. Germline V lookup: CDR1 MNHEY, CDR2 SMNVEV (reference sequence). This CDR3 contains 15 residues.

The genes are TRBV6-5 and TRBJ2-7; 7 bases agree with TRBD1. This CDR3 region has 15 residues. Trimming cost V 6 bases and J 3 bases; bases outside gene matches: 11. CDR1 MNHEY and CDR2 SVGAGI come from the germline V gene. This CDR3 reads CASRPIWDSYYEQYF. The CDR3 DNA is TGTGCCAGCAGGCCGATATGGGACAGCTACTACGAGCAGTACTTC.

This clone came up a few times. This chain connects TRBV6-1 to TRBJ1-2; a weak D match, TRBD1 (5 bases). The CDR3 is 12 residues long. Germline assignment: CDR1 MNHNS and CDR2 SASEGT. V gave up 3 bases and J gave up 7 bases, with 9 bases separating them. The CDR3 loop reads CASSDLGVGYTF. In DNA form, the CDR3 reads TGTGCCAGCAGTGATTTAGGGGTTGGCTACACCTTC.

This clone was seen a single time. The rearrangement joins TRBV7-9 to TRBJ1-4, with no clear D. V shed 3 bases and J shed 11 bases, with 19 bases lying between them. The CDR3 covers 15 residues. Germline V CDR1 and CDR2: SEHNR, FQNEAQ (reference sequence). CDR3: CASSFSPGSGDKLFF. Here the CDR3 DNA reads TGTGCCAGCAGCTTTAGTCCCGGTTCGGGAGATAAACTGTTTTTT.

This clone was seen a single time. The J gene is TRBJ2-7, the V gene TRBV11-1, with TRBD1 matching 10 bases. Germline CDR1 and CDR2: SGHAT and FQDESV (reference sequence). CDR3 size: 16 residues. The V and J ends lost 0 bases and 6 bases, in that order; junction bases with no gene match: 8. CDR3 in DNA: TGTGCCAGCAGCTTAGCGCTCGGACAGGGGGAGGGCGAGCAGTACTTC. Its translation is CASSLALGQGEGEQYF.

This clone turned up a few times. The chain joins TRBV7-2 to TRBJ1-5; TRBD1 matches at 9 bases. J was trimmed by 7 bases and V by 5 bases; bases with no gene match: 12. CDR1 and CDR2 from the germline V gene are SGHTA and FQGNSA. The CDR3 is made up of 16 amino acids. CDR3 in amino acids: CASSLGGTGLRQPQHF. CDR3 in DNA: TGTGCCAGCAGCCTAGGGGGGACAGGGCTTCGGCAGCCCCAGCATTTT.

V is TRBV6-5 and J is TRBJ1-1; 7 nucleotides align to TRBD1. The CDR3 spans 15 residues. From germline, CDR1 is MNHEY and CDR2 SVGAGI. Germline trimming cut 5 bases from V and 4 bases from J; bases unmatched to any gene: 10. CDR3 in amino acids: CASSRLTGVVTEAFF. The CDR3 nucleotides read TGTGCCAGCAGTAGATTAACAGGGGTAGTCACTGAAGCTTTCTTT.

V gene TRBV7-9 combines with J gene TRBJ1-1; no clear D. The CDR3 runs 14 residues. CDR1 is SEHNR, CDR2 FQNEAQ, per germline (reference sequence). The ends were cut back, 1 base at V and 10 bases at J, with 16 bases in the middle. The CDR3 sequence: CASSLEIGRHSAFF. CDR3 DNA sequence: TGTGCCAGCAGCTTAGAAATTGGCCGACATTCAGCTTTCTTT.